The 15 T cell receptor beta chains presented below share a single source sample, sequenced in a study of shared clonotypes between healthy human individuals. Selected positively for CCR7 and CD45RO-negative, naive CD8 cells excluded terminally differentiated effector memory CD45RA+ cells. Assay: immunoSEQ multiplex PCR; the TCRdb copy retains only in-frame clones and omits some. The sample lists some 2 million clones, around 96% seen once, with roughly 1% in the top ten. Sequences were obtained from naive CD8+ T cells sorted from blood. These TCRs come from a man younger than 35 in good health.

The rearrangement links TRBV19 to TRBJ2-7, with D possibly being TRBD1 (7 bases). The CDR3 sequence is 16 residues long. The germline V gene has CDR1 LNHDA and CDR2 SQIVND (reference sequence). V shed 5 bases and J shed 0 bases, with 17 bases lying between them. The CDR3 DNA reads TGTGCCAGTAGTCCTGGCGGGACAGAGAGCTCCTACGAGCAGTACTTC. It is translated as CASSPGGTESSYEQYF.

The genes are TRBV30 and TRBJ2-1, with TRBD2 as a possible D gene (5 bases). V was trimmed by 0 bases and J by 2 bases, leaving 14 bases between them. This CDR3 has 16 residues. The V gene's germline CDR1 is GTSNPN and CDR2 SVGIG (reference sequence). The CDR3 sequence: CAWSVTTKWAYNEQFF. In DNA, the CDR3 is TGTGCCTGGAGTGTGACTACCAAATGGGCCTACAATGAGCAGTTCTTC.

This clone came up once. The chain is built from TRBV27 and TRBJ2-1; 8 bases agree with TRBD2. The CDR3 has 15 residues. The germline V gene encodes CDR1 MNHEY and CDR2 SMNVEV (reference sequence). Unmatched junction bases numbered 4, after V lost 2 bases and J lost 4 bases. The CDR3 reads CASSLNGRVYNEQFF. CDR3 bases: TGTGCCAGCAGTTTAAACGGGAGGGTGTACAATGAGCAGTTCTTC.

The V call is TRBV7-6, the J call TRBJ2-5; 8 bases align to TRBD2. Per germline, CDR1 SGHVS and CDR2 FNYEAQ. The trim removed 1 base at V and 5 bases at J, leaving 9 bases unmatched. The CDR3 length is 16 residues. DNA for the CDR3: TGTGCCAGCAGCTTAGTTCCGGGACTAGTAACGGAGACCCAGTACTTC. Its protein is CASSLVPGLVTETQYF.

In DNA, the CDR3 is TGTGCCAGCCGCGCGGGGGGCCTTAATGAGCAGTTCTTC. It is translated as CASRAGGLNEQFF. The chain combines TRBV10-3 with TRBJ2-1; 8 bases line up with TRBD2. Germline loops: CDR1 ENHRY, CDR2 SYGVKD. The CDR3 has 13 amino acids. J lost 7 bases, V lost 10 bases, and 9 bases had no gene match.

This chain joins TRBV27 and TRBJ1-1; a weak D match, TRBD1 (6 bases). CDR1 and CDR2 from the germline V gene are MNHEY and SMNVEV (reference sequence). Trimming took 8 bases from V and 0 from J, leaving 13 bases between them. The CDR3 consists of 14 residues. CDR3 DNA: TGTGCCAGCCGATCACAGGGAATGAACACTGAAGCTTTCTTT. Its translation is CASRSQGMNTEAFF.

With respect to this clone: The sample carries other DNA sequences with the same CDR3. The chain carries TRBV29-1 and TRBJ1-4; D not certain. Germline lookup yields CDR1 SQVTM and CDR2 ANQGSEA. With 4 bases removed from V and 5 bases from J, the gap between germline ends came to 8 bases. The CDR3 has 12 residues. The CDR3 DNA reads as TGCAGCGTTGTCGGTGGGAATGAAAAACTGTTTTTT. Translating gives CSVVGGNEKLFF.

The chain has TRBV19 and TRBJ1-1; the D gene is possibly TRBD1 (5 bases). From germline, CDR1 is LNHDA and CDR2 SQIVND (reference sequence). Trimming cost V 4 bases and J 3 bases, with 12 bases left between them. This CDR3 is 14 amino acids long. The CDR3 protein is CASSRGEADTEAFF. The CDR3 region has the DNA TGTGCCAGTAGTAGAGGGGAGGCGGACACTGAAGCTTTCTTT.

In nucleotides, the CDR3 is TGTGCCAGCAGTGAAATTATTGGTACTATCCACGAGCAGTACTTC. Amino acid sequence: CASSEIIGTIHEQYF. V and J are TRBV6-1 and TRBJ2-7; D gene unclear. The germline CDR1 and CDR2 sequences are MNHNS and SASEGT. Trimming took 2 bases from V and 5 from J, leaving 16 bases between them. The CDR3 covers 15 residues.

A word on this clone: Other DNA sequences in this sample translate to the same CDR3. The CDR3 region has the DNA TGCGCCAGCAGCCTGCGGGCGAGCACAGATACGCAGTATTTT. Translated: CASSLRASTDTQYF. The V gene is TRBV4-1, the J gene TRBJ2-3; D is possibly TRBD2 (5 bases). This CDR3 is built from 14 residues. Germline V gene sequence: CDR1 MGHRA, CDR2 YSYEKL. The V and J ends lost 4 bases and 0 bases respectively, with 8 bases between them.

The gene calls are TRBV6-1 and TRBJ1-2; D is ambiguous. The CDR3 has 16 residues. Germline loops: CDR1 MNHNS, CDR2 SASEGT. Trimming stripped 2 bases from V and 1 base from J, with 14 bases between. CDR3 protein: CASSEPVVAINYGYTF. CDR3 in DNA: TGTGCCAGCAGTGAACCGGTCGTGGCGATTAACTATGGCTACACCTTC.

The CDR3 DNA is TGTGCCTGGGCTTCGACGGGGCAATCGGAGCAGTACTTC. Translating gives CAWASTGQSEQYF. This chain links TRBV30 with TRBJ2-7; D could derive from TRBD1 or TRBD2 (5 bases each). CDR1 is GTSNPN, CDR2 SVGIG, per germline (reference sequence). This CDR3 contains 13 residues. The V end lost 5 bases, the J end lost 7 bases, and 18 bases lay between the germline ends. The full variable domain, in which reference TRBV30 and TRBJ2-7 provide the parts outside the CDR3, is SQTIHQWPATLVQPVGSPLSLECTVEGTSNPNLYWYRQAAGRGLQLLFYSVGIGQISSEVPQNLSASRPQDRQFILSSKKLLLSDSGFYLCAWASTGQSEQYFGPGTRLTVT.

The chain has TRBV7-8 and TRBJ1-2, with 9 nucleotides matching TRBD1. The CDR3 has 20 amino acids. The trim removed 0 bases at V and 2 bases at J, leaving 16 bases unmatched. CDR1 is SGHVS and CDR2 is FQNEAQ in the germline V gene. CDR3 DNA sequence: TGTGCCAGCAGCTTAGCCCTGGGGGACAGGGATTTGTTACGCAACTATGGCTACACCTTC. Its protein is CASSLALGDRDLLRNYGYTF.

Comment on this clone: At the DNA level, this CDR3 is encoded by other sequences in the same sample as well. The chain couples TRBV28 to TRBJ2-7; D is perhaps TRBD1 or TRBD2 (7 bases each). This CDR3 is built from 14 residues. CDR1 and CDR2 (germline): MDHEN, SYDVKM. Trimming cost V 5 bases and J 2 bases, with 13 bases left between them. The CDR3 bases are TGTGCCAGCAGTCCCCAGGGGGGGGCCTACGAGCAGTACTTC. Its translation is CASSPQGGAYEQYF.

Comments on this clone: The sample holds other DNA sequences that translate to the same CDR3. The chain recombines TRBV5-6 with TRBJ2-7; D possibly corresponds to TRBD1 (6 bases). There are 12 residues in the CDR3. V gave up 3 bases and J gave up 6 bases, with 10 bases separating them. Germline CDR1 is SGHDT and CDR2 is YYEEEE. The DNA for the CDR3 is TGTGCCAGCAGCTGGACAGTCGGCGAGCAGTACTTC. Its translation is CASSWTVGEQYF.